What follows is one T cell receptor (beta chain) and its context. Its binding antigen is unknown. Base qualities are not recorded, but no much larger clone differs from it by a single base. The sample is drawn from a study of Ad26.COV2.S vaccination and SARS-CoV-2 variants (dated by TCRdb to the early 2020s). For the wider study: Donors in the vaccine arm were drawn from COV1001, a phase I-IIa trial of Ad26.COV2.S in healthy adults that was multicentre, randomized, double-blind and placebo-controlled. Ad26.COV2.S was given intramuscularly at 5x10^10 or 1x10^11 viral particles, as a single shot or as two shots 56 days apart. TCRbeta repertoire sequencing was used to assess the specificity and breadth of SARS-CoV-2-reactive T cell receptors after Ad26.COV2.S vaccination. A total of some 30 samples were included in the TCR-sequenced set, comprising about 20 Ad26.COV2.S vaccine recipients, 5 placebo recipients and 8 SARS-CoV-2 convalescent individuals. Participants in the trial were split at random into five groups of five each, receiving low-dose or high-dose Ad26.COV2.S once or twice, or else placebo on both occasions. Blinding of investigators to trial group allocation was maintained during experiments and outcome assessment.

The trim is 2 bases for V and 4 bases for J, with a gap of 11 bases between the germline ends. CDR1 is given as MNHNS and CDR2 as SASEGT, both from the germline V gene. The CDR3 measures 15 amino acids from cysteine to phenylalanine. The entry retains the CDR3 DNA only, 45 bases that are in frame from base 1. The meaning of the sample's treatment or condition label: around 19 received Ad26.COV2.S at low or high dose, single or two shots; about five received placebo; per-sample allocation not given. Repertoires of vaccine and placebo recipients were sequenced from samples collected on day 63 after the first injection. In Cohort 1b, more than 20 adults aged 18-55 years were enrolled at a single site in Boston, USA, between 29 July and 7 August 2020. Ad26.COV2.S consisted of a replication-incompetent adenovirus type 26 vector by which a prefusion-stabilized SARS-CoV-2 spike protein from the original Wuhan strain was expressed.

TCRbeta CDR3 regions were sequenced with the immunoSEQ Assay. After extraction, genomic DNA underwent amplification by bias-controlled multiplex PCR, followed by high-throughput sequencing. The authors' analysis ran thus. To quantify the absolute abundance of every unique TCRbeta CDR3 region, sequences were collapsed and filtered. T cell fraction was estimated by normalization of TCRbeta template counts to usable DNA, with usable DNA being measured through amplification of reference genes present in all nucleated cells. Repertoire TCRs were annotated as SARS-CoV-2-specific when V gene, CDR3 amino acid sequence and J gene were exactly matched to a known reactive TCR set. The reference SARS-CoV-2 TCR set was derived from MIRA and filtered for enrichment in COVID-19-positive ImmuneCODE repertoires, a step that removed public or cross-reactive TCRs. Using the MIRA antigens, annotated TCRs were further analysed by specific ORF or by position within an ORF. Breadth was defined as the number of annotated unique rearrangements divided by the total number of unique productive rearrangements, and depth was defined as the summed frequency of the annotated unique rearrangements. Group comparisons of TCR breadth used two-sided Wilcoxon rank-sum tests. TCRdb limited this immuneACCESS table to in-frame rearrangements with V and J called. A share of clones is missing; checked studies link under half to unresolved V genes, and the rest is unexplained. The V and J calls and clone size were taken over from that table, and D and trimming were inferred from the DNA. Here the sample has 360,000 or so clones; around 91% occur a single time. The ten most abundant clones make up about 1.9% of the sample.

General study outcomes and caveats: The study was not powered to compare responses between vaccine doses or regimens. Non-spike TCR breadth was comparable between vaccine and placebo recipients, consistent with the vaccine containing only spike. After vaccination, spike-specific CD8+ and CD4+ T cell responses were reported to show substantial breadth. According to the authors, total T cell responses may have been underestimated by the TCR breadth and depth analyses. Spike-specific TCR breadth was higher in Ad26.COV2.S recipients than in placebo recipients (P = 0.0014).

Sequences were derived from peripheral blood, sampled in a trial of Ad26.COV2.S vaccine versus placebo. The clonotype comes from a person aged 18-65 years who received the Ad26.COV2.S COVID-19 vaccine or a placebo. Recombination joined TRBV6-1 with TRBJ1-4; the D region possibly corresponds to TRBD1 (6 bases align). The CDR3 sequence is CASSEQGQLNEKLFF. The DNA sequence reads TGTGCCAGCAGTGAACAAGGACAGCTTAATGAAAAACTGTTTTTT.